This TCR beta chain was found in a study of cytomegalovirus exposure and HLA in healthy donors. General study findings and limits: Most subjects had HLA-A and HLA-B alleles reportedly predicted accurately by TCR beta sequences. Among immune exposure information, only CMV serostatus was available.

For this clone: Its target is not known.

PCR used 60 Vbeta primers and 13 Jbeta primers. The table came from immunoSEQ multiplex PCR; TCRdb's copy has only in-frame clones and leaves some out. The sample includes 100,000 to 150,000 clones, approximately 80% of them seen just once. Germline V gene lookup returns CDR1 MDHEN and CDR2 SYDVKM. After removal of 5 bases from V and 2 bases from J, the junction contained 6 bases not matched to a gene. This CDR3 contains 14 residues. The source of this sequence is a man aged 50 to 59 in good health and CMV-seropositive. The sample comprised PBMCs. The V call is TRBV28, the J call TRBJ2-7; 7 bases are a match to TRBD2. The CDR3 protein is CASSGTAGAYEQYF. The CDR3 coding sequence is TGTGCCAGCAGTGGTACCGCGGGGGCCTACGAGCAGTACTTC.